This TCR beta chain is drawn from a study of blood T cell repertoires in COVID-19. V was trimmed by 4 bases and J by 3 bases, leaving 9 bases between them. Germline-derived CDR1 and CDR2 are MNHEY and SVGAGI. The CDR3 contains 13 residues. Followed longitudinally, the Seattle patients had been enrolled during active infection. The authors' processing: Reference gene primer amplification in the assay estimated nucleated cell counts. TCRdb's copy holds only in-frame clones and misses some; the assay was immunoSEQ multiplex PCR. The DNA was the basis for D and trimming; V, J and clone size are from that table. The sample includes about 410,000 clones, about 89% of them seen just once.

Sequencing was done on a sample of peripheral blood. This chain joins TRBV6-5 and TRBJ1-2; D remains ambiguous. The clonotype comes from a woman aged 40 to 50 with COVID-19, enrolled during active disease. DNA of the CDR3: TGTGCCAGCAGTTCCGGACTGTACTATGGCTACACCTTC. This encodes CASSSGLYYGYTF.